The 15 T cell receptor beta chains listed next were all sequenced from one sample in a study of blood T cell repertoires in COVID-19. Data came from immunoSEQ multiplex PCR; TCRdb stores just in-frame clones and leaves some out. The data show about 370,000 clones, around 89% seen once. The sequencing input was PBMCs or T cells enriched from blood (not recorded which). The receptors derive from a man younger than 30 who had recovered from COVID-19.

The J gene is TRBJ2-7, the V gene TRBV28, with a possible D match to TRBD2 (5 bases). Trimming removed 10 bases at V and 6 bases at J, with 22 bases between. Germline V gives CDR1 MDHEN, CDR2 SYDVKM. This CDR3 region has 14 residues. The CDR3: CATGDASVRGEQYF. The CDR3 DNA is TGTGCCACCGGTGACGCCTCAGTTCGGGGCGAGCAGTACTTC.

J is TRBJ2-4 and V is TRBV3-1 (or the pseudogene TRBV3-2); no firm D call. Trimming removed 1 base at V and 0 bases at J, with 4 bases between. Germline V gene lookup returns CDR1 LGHDT and CDR2 YNNKEL (reference sequence). CDR3 length: 14 residues. CDR3 sequence reads: CASSQGIAKNIQYF. In DNA form, the CDR3 reads TGTGCCAGCAGCCAAGGTATAGCCAAAAACATTCAGTACTTC.

This clone has just one count. V gene TRBV7-2 combines with J gene TRBJ2-7; TRBD1 aligns across 8 bases. The CDR3 covers 14 residues. Germline values: CDR1 SGHTA, CDR2 FQGNSA. V dropped 3 bases and J dropped 6; count of bases not matched to a gene: 7. CDR3 sequence reads: CASSFGQGGSEQYF. Written as DNA, the CDR3 is TGTGCCAGCAGCTTCGGACAGGGTGGCAGCGAGCAGTACTTC.

The V call is TRBV25-1, the J call TRBJ1-1; TRBD1 might be the D (6 bases). Germline V lookup: CDR1 MGHDK, CDR2 SYGVNS. V lost 3 bases to trimming and J lost 3 bases, with 11 bases between them. The CDR3 is 14 residues long. This chain's CDR3 is CASSDVQGYTEAFF. The CDR3 nucleotides are TGTGCCAGCAGTGACGTTCAGGGGTACACTGAAGCTTTCTTT.

This clone was seen more than once but under ten times. The J gene is TRBJ2-7, the V gene TRBV19; D may be TRBD1 (5 bases). Germline CDR1 is LNHDA and CDR2 is SQIVND (reference sequence). V was shortened by 4 bases and J by 3 bases, with 10 bases between the two germline ends. The length of the CDR3 is 13 residues. CDR3 DNA sequence: TGTGCCAGTAGTAGGGGCTACCTCTACGAGCAGTACTTC. Its protein product is CASSRGYLYEQYF.

CDR3 residues: CASSPGQDYEQYF. DNA of the CDR3: TGTGCCAGCAGCCCAGGACAGGACTACGAGCAGTACTTC. The chain is built from TRBV7-2 and TRBJ2-7, with 7 bases matching TRBD1. Germline V lookup: CDR1 SGHTA, CDR2 FQGNSA. The CDR3 spans 13 residues. Trimming took 5 bases from V and 3 from J; bases not matched to a gene: 4. The variable domain in full, completed from reference TRBV7-2 and TRBJ2-7, reads GAGVSQSPSNKVTEKGKDVELRCDPISGHTALYWYRQSLGQGLEFLIYFQGNSAPDKSGLPSDRFSAERTGGSVSTLTIQRTQQEDSAVYLCASSPGQDYEQYFGPGTRLTVT.

The V and J genes are TRBV19 and TRBJ1-2; TRBD1 agrees at 10 bases. V lost 3 bases to trimming and J lost 5 bases; unmatched junction nucleotides: 12. The CDR3 is 17 amino acids. Germline lookup yields CDR1 LNHDA and CDR2 SQIVND (reference sequence). The CDR3: CASSMNSGTGAAYGYTF. CDR3 DNA: TGTGCCAGTAGTATGAACTCCGGGACAGGGGCAGCTTATGGCTACACCTTC.

The chain carries TRBV27 and TRBJ1-5; D call uncertain. Trimming removed 4 bases at V and 0 bases at J, with 7 bases between. Germline V lookup: CDR1 MNHEY, CDR2 SMNVEV (reference sequence). CDR3 length equals 14 residues. CDR3 in DNA: TGTGCCAGCAGTTCCCTGAGTAGCAATCAGCCCCAGCATTTT. This encodes CASSSLSSNQPQHF.

The rearrangement joins TRBV10-3 to TRBJ2-7; 7 positions match TRBD1. The V gene's germline CDR1 is ENHRY and CDR2 SYGVKD. The CDR3 is made up of 14 amino acids. J was trimmed by 4 bases and V by 7 bases; bases with no gene match: 10. The CDR3 DNA reads TGTGCCATCAATTTACAGGGGATCGCGTACGAGCAGTACTTC. Protein product: CAINLQGIAYEQYF.

V gene TRBV27 combines with J gene TRBJ2-7; weak D call: TRBD1 (6 bases). In germline, CDR1 is MNHEY, CDR2 SMNVEV (reference sequence). The CDR3 covers 14 residues. Trimming pared 2 bases from V and 3 bases from J, leaving 11 bases between. This CDR3 is CASSLQMDSYEQYF. The CDR3 DNA reads TGTGCCAGCAGTTTACAGATGGACAGCTACGAGCAGTACTTC.

The genes are TRBV2 and TRBJ2-7; the D is unclear. The ends were cut back, 4 bases at V and 4 bases at J, with 5 bases in the middle. CDR1 is SNHLY and CDR2 is FYNNEI in the germline V gene. The CDR3 has 11 residues. CDR3 region: CASSAMYEQYF. CDR3 coding DNA: TGTGCCAGCAGTGCTATGTACGAGCAGTACTTC.

V and J are TRBV29-1 and TRBJ1-1, with 9 bases that match TRBD1. In germline, CDR1 is SQVTM, CDR2 ANQGSEA. With 7 bases clipped from V and 0 bases from J, the junction kept 12 bases outside the gene matches. The CDR3 spans 16 residues. The CDR3 DNA reads as TGCAGCGCATCCTTCGGGACAGGGACTATGAACACTGAAGCTTTCTTT. This sequence encodes CSASFGTGTMNTEAFF.

In this sample, this clone turned up once. The chain couples TRBV11-1 to TRBJ2-2, with D perhaps matching TRBD1 (6 bases). Germline CDR1 SGHAT, CDR2 FQDESV (reference sequence). Trimming shortened V by 5 bases and J by 4 bases, and 11 bases separated the two germline ends. CDR3 size: 14 residues. CDR3 DNA: TGTGCCAGCAGCCCCACAGGGCGCACCGGGGAGCTGTTTTTT. Its protein is CASSPTGRTGELFF.

V gene TRBV9 combines with J gene TRBJ2-5, with 8 bases that match TRBD2. This CDR3 comprises 15 residues. V gave up 3 bases and J gave up 1 base; unmatched junction bases: 5. Germline-derived CDR1 and CDR2 are SGDLS and YYNGEE. CDR3 residues: CASSASLAVQETQYF. Here the CDR3 DNA reads TGTGCCAGCAGCGCGTCACTAGCGGTCCAAGAGACCCAGTACTTC.

In its sample, this clone was seen a few times. This chain links TRBV5-1 with TRBJ1-1, with no clear D. V was shortened by 1 base and J by 5 bases, with 12 bases between the two germline ends. Germline V gives CDR1 SGHRS, CDR2 YFSETQ. The length of the CDR3 is 14 residues. The CDR3 region has the DNA TGCGCCAGCAGCTTGCTGGCCACGGGGACTGAAGCTTTCTTT. Protein product: CASSLLATGTEAFF.